This T cell receptor (beta chain) stems from a study of blood T cell repertoires in COVID-19. Study information: Sites across the United States, Italy and Spain contributed samples from acute and convalescent COVID-19. Sample material is recorded as cDNA or gDNA derived from T cells, B-cell-depleted T cells, or PBMCs.

Germline trimming cut 5 bases from V and 8 bases from J; bases unmatched to any gene: 7. This CDR3 has 14 residues. Germline CDR1 reads SGDLS; CDR2 reads YYNGEE. Original processing methods: For nucleated cells, counts were estimated from reference gene primer amplification. The assay was immunoSEQ multiplex PCR, and TCRdb's table has in-frame clones only and misses some. V, J and clone size are those of that table, while D and trimming were read from the DNA. Among tens of thousands of clones listed, around 85% were seen once. The sample consisted of peripheral blood. V usage is TRBV9 and J usage is TRBJ1-4, with 9 bases fitting TRBD1. The clonotype was recovered from a man at least 80 years old with acute or convalescent COVID-19. The CDR3 loop is CASRETGGGEKLFF. For the CDR3, the DNA is TGTGCCAGCAGAGAAACAGGGGGCGGGGAAAAACTGTTTTTT.